The source of this T cell receptor (beta chain) is a study of blood T cells in healthy people across ages. General study findings and limits: It was held that the diversity estimates obtained from one million T cells were underestimates.

A second roughly 7 to 11 cycle PCR used barcoded and J-beta primers. Each CDR3 protein is one row after TCRdb ran MiXCR on the 5' RACE reads. The repertoire holds 500,000 to 700,000 distinct CDR3 sequences, about 30% seen once, with around 14% in the top ten. In regard to this clonotype: Its target is unknown.

CDR1 is MGHRA and CDR2 is YSYEKL in the germline V gene. V lost 0 bases and J lost 3; bases outside the gene matches: 10. The CDR3 sequence is 18 residues long. The J gene is TRBJ2-4, the V gene TRBV4-1, with 8 bases matching TRBD1. The sequence was collected from a woman older than 75 in good health. Specimen: blood. The CDR3 here is CASSQEIPIGTGKNIQYF. The CDR3, as DNA: TGCGCCAGCAGCCAAGAGATTCCCATCGGGACAGGCAAAAACATTCAGTACTTC.